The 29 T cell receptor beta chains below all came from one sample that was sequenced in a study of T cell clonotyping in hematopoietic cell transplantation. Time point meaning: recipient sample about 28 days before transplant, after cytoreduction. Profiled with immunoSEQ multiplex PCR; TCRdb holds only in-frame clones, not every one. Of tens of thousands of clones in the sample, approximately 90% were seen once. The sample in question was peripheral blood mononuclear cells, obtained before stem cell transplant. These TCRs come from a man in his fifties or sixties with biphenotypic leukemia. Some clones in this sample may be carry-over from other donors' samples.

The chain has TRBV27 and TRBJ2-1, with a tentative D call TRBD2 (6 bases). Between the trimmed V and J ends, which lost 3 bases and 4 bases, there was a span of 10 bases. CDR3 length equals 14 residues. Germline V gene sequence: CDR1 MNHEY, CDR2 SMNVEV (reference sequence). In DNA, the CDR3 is TGTGCCAGCAGTTTCGGGAGAAATTACAATGAGCAGTTCTTC. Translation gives CASSFGRNYNEQFF.

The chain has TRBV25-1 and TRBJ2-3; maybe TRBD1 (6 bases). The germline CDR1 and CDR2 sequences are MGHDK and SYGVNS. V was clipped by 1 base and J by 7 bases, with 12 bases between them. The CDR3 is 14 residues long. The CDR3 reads CASSEFAWGHTQYF. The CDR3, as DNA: TGTGCCAGCAGTGAATTTGCCTGGGGGCATACGCAGTATTTT. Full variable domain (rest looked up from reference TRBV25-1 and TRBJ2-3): EADIYQTPRYLVIGTGKKITLECSQTMGHDKMYWYQQDPGMELHLIHYSYGVNSTEKGDLSSESTVSRIRTEHFPLTLESARPSHTSQYLCASSEFAWGHTQYFGPGTRLTVL.

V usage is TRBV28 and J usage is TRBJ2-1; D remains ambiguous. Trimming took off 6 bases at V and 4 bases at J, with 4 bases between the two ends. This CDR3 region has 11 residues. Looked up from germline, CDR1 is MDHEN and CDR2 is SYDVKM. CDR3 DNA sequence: TGTGCCAGCAGATCATACAATGAGCAGTTCTTC. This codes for CASRSYNEQFF.

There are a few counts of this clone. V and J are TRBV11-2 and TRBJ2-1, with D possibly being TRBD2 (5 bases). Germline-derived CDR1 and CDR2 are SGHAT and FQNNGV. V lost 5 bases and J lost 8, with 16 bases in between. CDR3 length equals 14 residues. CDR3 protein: CASSPRTLPDEQFF. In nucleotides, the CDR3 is TGTGCCAGCAGCCCCCGGACTTTACCCGATGAGCAGTTCTTC.

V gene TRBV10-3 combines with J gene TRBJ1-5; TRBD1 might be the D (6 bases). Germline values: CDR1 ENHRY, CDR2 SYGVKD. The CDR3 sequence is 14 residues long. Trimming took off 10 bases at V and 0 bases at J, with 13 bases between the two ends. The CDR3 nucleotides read TGTGCCAGCCGGGACACTTATAGCAATCAGCCCCAGCATTTT. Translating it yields CASRDTYSNQPQHF.

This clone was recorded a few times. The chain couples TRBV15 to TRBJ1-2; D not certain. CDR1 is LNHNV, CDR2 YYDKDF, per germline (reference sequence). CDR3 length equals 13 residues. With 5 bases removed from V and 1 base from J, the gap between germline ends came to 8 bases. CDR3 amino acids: CATSAESNYGYTF. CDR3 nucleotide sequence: TGTGCCACCAGCGCAGAGAGTAACTATGGCTACACCTTC.

The CDR3 is CASSRSLAGTDNEQFF. DNA for the CDR3: TGTGCCAGCAGCCGATCGCTTGCGGGAACCGACAATGAGCAGTTCTTC. This sequence joins TRBV9 and TRBJ2-1; possible D gene TRBD2, 6 bases. The CDR3 has 16 residues. Deletions cut 4 bases from V and 5 bases from J, with 19 bases between. Germline-derived CDR1 and CDR2 are SGDLS and YYNGEE.

In DNA form, the CDR3 reads TGTGCCAGCAGTGAGCGGACTAGCGGGCAAGAGACCCAGTACTTC. Residues: CASSERTSGQETQYF. This chain joins TRBV2 and TRBJ2-5, with 11 bases fitting TRBD2. The length of the CDR3 is 15 residues. Germline assignment: CDR1 SNHLY and CDR2 FYNNEI. The junction had 2 bases not matched to a gene; V was cut back by 3 bases and J by 2 bases.

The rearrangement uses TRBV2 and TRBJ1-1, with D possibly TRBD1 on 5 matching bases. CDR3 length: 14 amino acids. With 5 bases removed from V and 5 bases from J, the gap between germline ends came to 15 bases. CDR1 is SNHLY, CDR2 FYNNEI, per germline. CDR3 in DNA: TGTGCCAGCAGTCCCGACAGAGGGCGGACTGAAGCTTTCTTT. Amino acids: CASSPDRGRTEAFF.

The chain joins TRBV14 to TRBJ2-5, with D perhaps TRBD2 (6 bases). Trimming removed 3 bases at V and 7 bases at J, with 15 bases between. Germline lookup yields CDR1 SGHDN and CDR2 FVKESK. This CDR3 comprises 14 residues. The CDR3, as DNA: TGTGCCAGCAGCCATGTAGCGGTTGGGGGGACCCAGTACTTC. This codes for CASSHVAVGGTQYF.

CDR3 sequence (DNA): TGTGCCAGCCTACAAAGGGCAGGGGGTTTCGGCACCGGGGAGCTGTTTTTT. Translating it yields CASLQRAGGFGTGELFF. The chain joins TRBV2 to TRBJ2-2; TRBD1 matches 7 bases. The CDR3 extends over 17 amino acids. J gave up 4 bases and V 8 bases, and 16 bases lay outside the gene matches. Germline V gene sequence: CDR1 SNHLY, CDR2 FYNNEI. Filled out from reference TRBV2 and TRBJ2-2, the complete variable domain reads EPEVTQTPSHQVTQMGQEVILRCVPISNHLYFYWYRQILGQKVEFLVSFYNNEISEKSEIFDDQFSVERPDGSNFTLKIRSTKLEDSAMYFCASLQRAGGFGTGELFFGEGSRLTVL.

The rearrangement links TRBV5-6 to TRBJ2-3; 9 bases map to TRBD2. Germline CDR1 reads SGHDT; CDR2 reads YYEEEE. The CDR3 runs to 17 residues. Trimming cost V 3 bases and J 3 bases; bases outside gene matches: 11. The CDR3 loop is CASSSAIAGVGTDTQYF. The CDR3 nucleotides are TGTGCCAGCAGCTCGGCGATAGCGGGAGTAGGAACAGATACGCAGTATTTT.

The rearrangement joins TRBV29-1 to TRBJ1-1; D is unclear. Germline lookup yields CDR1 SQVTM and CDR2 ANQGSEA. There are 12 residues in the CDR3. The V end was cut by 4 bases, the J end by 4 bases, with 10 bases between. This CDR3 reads CSVGEGGTEAFF. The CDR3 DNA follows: TGCAGCGTTGGAGAGGGAGGCACTGAAGCTTTCTTT.

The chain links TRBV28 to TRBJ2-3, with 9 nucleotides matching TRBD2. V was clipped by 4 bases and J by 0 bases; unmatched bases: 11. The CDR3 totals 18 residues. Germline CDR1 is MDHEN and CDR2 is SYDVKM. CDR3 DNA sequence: TGTGCCAGCAGTTCACCGGTGACTAGCGGACCTAGCACAGATACGCAGTATTTT. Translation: CASSSPVTSGPSTDTQYF. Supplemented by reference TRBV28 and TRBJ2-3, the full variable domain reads DVKVTQSSRYLVKRTGEKVFLECVQDMDHENMFWYRQDPGLGLRLIYFSYDVKMKEKGDIPEGYSVSREKKERFSLILESASTNQTSMYLCASSSPVTSGPSTDTQYFGPGTRLTVL.

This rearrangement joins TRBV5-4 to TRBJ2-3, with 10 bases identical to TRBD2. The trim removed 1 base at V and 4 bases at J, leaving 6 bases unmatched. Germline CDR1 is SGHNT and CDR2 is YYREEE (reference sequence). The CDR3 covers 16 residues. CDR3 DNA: TGTGCCAGCAGCTTGAGTAGCGGGAGGATGGCAGATACGCAGTATTTT. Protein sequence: CASSLSSGRMADTQYF.

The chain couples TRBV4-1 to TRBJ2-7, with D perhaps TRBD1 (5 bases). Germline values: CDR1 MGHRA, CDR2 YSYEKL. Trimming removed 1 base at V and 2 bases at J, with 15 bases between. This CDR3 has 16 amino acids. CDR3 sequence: CASSQVSGSLTYEQYF. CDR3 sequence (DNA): TGCGCCAGCAGCCAAGTCTCAGGGTCCCTAACCTACGAGCAGTACTTC.

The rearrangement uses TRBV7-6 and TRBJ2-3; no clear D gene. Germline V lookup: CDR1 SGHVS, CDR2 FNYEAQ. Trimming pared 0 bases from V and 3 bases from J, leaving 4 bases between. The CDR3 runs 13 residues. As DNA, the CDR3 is TGTGCCAGCAGCTTAGCATTGACAGATACGCAGTATTTT. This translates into CASSLALTDTQYF.

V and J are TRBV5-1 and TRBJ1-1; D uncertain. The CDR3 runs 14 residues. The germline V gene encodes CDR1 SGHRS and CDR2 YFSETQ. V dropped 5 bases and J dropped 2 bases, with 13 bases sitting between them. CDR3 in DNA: TGCGCCAGCAGTTGGGAGCCCCTTAACACTGAAGCTTTCTTT. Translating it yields CASSWEPLNTEAFF. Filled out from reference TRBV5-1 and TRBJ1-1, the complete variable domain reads KAGVTQTPRYLIKTRGQQVTLSCSPISGHRSVSWYQQTPGQGLQFLFEYFSETQRNKGNFPGRFSGRQFSNSRSEMNVSTLELGDSALYLCASSWEPLNTEAFFGQGTRLTVV.

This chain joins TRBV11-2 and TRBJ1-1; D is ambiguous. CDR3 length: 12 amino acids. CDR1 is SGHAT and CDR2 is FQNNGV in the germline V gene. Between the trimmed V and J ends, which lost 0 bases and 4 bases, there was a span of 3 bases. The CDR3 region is CASSLEFTEAFF. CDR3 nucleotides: TGTGCCAGCAGCTTAGAGTTCACTGAAGCTTTCTTT.

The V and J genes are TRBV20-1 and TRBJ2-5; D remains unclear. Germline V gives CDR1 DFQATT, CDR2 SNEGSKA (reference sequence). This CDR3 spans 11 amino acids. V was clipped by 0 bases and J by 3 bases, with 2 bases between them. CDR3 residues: CSARDKETQYF. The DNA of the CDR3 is TGCAGTGCTAGAGATAAAGAGACCCAGTACTTC.

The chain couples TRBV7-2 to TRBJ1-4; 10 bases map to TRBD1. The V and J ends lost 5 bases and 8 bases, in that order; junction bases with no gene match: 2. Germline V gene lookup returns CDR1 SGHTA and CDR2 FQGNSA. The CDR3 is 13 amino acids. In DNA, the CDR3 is TGTGCCAGCAGCCAGGACAGGGGGGAAAAACTGTTTTTT. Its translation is CASSQDRGEKLFF.

As DNA, the CDR3 is TGTGCCAGCAGCTTACGGGAAGGGGGGCAGTTCTTC. The encoded protein is CASSLREGGQFF. This chain joins TRBV7-2 and TRBJ2-1; D possibly corresponds to TRBD1 (6 bases). V was pared by 2 bases and J by 12 bases, with 11 bases between. The germline V gene has CDR1 SGHTA and CDR2 FQGNSA. CDR3 size: 12 residues. The complete variable domain, with remaining parts taken from reference TRBV7-2 and TRBJ2-1, reads GAGVSQSPSNKVTEKGKDVELRCDPISGHTALYWYRQSLGQGLEFLIYFQGNSAPDKSGLPSDRFSAERTGGSVSTLTIQRTQQEDSAVYLCASSLREGGQFFGPGTRLTVL.

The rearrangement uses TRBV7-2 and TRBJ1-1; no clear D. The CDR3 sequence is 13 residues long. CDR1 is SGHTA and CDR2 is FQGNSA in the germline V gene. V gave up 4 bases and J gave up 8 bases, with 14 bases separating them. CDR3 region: CASSSTRRLEAFF. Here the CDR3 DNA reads TGTGCCAGCAGCTCTACCCGCCGGTTGGAAGCTTTCTTT.

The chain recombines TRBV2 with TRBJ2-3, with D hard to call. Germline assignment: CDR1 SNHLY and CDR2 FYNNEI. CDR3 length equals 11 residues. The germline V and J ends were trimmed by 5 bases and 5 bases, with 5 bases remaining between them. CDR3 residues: CASSRLDTQYF. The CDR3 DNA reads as TGTGCCAGCAGTCGGTTAGATACGCAGTATTTT.

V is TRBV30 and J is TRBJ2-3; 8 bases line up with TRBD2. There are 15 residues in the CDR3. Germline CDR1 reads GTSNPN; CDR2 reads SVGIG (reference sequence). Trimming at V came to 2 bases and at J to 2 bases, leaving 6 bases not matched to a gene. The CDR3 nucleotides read TGTGCCTGGAGTTTGGTAGCGGGGACCACAGATACGCAGTATTTT. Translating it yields CAWSLVAGTTDTQYF.

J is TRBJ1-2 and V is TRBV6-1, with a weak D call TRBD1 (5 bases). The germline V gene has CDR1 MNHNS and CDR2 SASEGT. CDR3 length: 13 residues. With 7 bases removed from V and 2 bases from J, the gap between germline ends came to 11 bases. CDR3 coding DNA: TGTGCCAGCACGAGGGGCGGAAACTATGGCTACACCTTC. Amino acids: CASTRGGNYGYTF.

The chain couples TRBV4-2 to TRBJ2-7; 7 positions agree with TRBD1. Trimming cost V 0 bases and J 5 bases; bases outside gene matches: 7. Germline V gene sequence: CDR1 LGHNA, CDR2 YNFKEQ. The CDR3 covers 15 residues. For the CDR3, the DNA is TGTGCCAGCAGCCAAGAGTCGACAGGGCGGAACGAGCAGTACTTC. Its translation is CASSQESTGRNEQYF.

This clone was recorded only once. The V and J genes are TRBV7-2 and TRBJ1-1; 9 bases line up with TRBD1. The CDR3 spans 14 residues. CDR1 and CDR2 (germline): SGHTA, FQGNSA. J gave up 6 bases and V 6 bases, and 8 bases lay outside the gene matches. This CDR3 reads CASRRDRVSSEAFF. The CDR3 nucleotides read TGTGCCAGCAGGCGGGACAGGGTTTCGTCTGAAGCTTTCTTT. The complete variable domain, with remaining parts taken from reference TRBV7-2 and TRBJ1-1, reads GAGVSQSPSNKVTEKGKDVELRCDPISGHTALYWYRQSLGQGLEFLIYFQGNSAPDKSGLPSDRFSAERTGGSVSTLTIQRTQQEDSAVYLCASRRDRVSSEAFFGQGTRLTVV.

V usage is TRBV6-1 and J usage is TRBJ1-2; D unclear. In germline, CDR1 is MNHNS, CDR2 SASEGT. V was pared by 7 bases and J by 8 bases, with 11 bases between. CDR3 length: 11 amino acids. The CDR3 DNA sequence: TGTGCCAGCACCCTGGTGGGCGGCTACACCTTC. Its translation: CASTLVGGYTF.